The entry that follows covers one T cell receptor beta chain sequence. In the original workflow: Nucleated cell counts were estimated from reference gene primer amplification. Sequencing used immunoSEQ multiplex PCR; TCRdb keeps in-frame clones, though not all of them. Clonal size and the V and J genes are those of that table, whereas D and trimming came from the DNA. The data show about 670,000 clones, about nine tenths seen once. These data are taken from a study of blood T cell repertoires in COVID-19. Study details: The samples span acute and convalescent COVID-19 from the United States, Italy and Spain. T cells, B-cell-depleted T cells, or PBMCs supplied cDNA or gDNA.

This CDR3 is built from 14 residues. Per germline, CDR1 SGHVS and CDR2 FQNEAQ. Trimming shortened V by 3 bases and J by 4 bases, and 12 bases separated the two germline ends. What was sequenced was peripheral blood. This clonotype originated in a woman younger than 35 with acute or convalescent COVID-19. The chain is built from TRBV7-8 and TRBJ1-1; D not certain. This chain's CDR3 is CASSFVRSATEAFF. DNA for the CDR3: TGTGCCAGCAGCTTCGTTAGGAGTGCCACTGAAGCTTTCTTT.